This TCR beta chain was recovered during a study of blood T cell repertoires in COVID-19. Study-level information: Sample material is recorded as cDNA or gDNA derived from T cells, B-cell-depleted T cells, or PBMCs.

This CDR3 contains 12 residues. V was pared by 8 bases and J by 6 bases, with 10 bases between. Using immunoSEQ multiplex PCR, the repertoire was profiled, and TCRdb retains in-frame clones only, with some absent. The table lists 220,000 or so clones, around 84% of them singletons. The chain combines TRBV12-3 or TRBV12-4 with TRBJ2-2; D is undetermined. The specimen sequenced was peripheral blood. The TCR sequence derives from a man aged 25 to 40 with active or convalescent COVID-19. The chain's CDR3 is CASLPVSGELFF. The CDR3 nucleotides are TGTGCCAGCCTCCCGGTTTCCGGGGAGCTGTTTTTT.